A selection of T cell receptor beta chains follows, all from one sample in a study of blood T cell repertoires in COVID-19. Measured with immunoSEQ multiplex PCR; TCRdb has only the in-frame clones, and not every one. The sample holds around 180,000 clones, 75% to 85% seen once. What was sequenced was peripheral blood. These TCRs come from a human donor in a cohort sampled during active COVID-19. CDR3s include the opening cysteine and the closing phenylalanine or tryptophan. A D gene is named only where the DNA matches it firmly. Clone size, where shown, is once, few, many, or a class for clones that have expanded.

D | J | size | V | CDR3 | DNA
TRBD1 | TRBJ1-5 | . | TRBV6-2/TRBV6-3 | CASSTTGAQPQHF | TGTGCCAGCAGTACAACAGGGGCTCAGCCCCAGCATTTT
TRBD1 | TRBJ2-7 | . | TRBV9 | CASSVFSGQGGSNEQYF | TGTGCCAGCAGCGTATTCTCCGGACAGGGGGGTTCTAACGAGCAGTACTTC
. | TRBJ2-5 | . | TRBV7-9 | CASSLAPPPGTQYF | TGTGCCAGCAGCTTAGCACCACCTCCGGGGACCCAGTACTTC
TRBD1 | TRBJ2-7 | . | TRBV28 | CASSRRDSLYEQYF | TGTGCCAGCAGTCGCCGGGACAGTCTCTACGAGCAGTACTTC
TRBD1 | TRBJ2-7 | once | TRBV19 | CASSIATGQGAYEQYF | TGTGCCAGTAGTATAGCCACGGGACAGGGAGCCTACGAGCAGTACTTC
TRBD2 | TRBJ2-7 | . | TRBV4-1 | CASSQGGGRATDEQYF | TGCGCCAGCAGCCAGGGGGGCGGGAGGGCCACGGACGAGCAGTACTTC
. | TRBJ2-2 | . | TRBV24-1 | CATSAYNPSGRELFF | TGTGCCACCAGTGCTTATAATCCGAGTGGGCGGGAGCTGTTTTTT
. | TRBJ2-2 | . | TRBV21-1 | CASSKGTLNTGELFF | TGTGCCAGCAGCAAAGGGACTTTGAACACCGGGGAGCTGTTTTTT
TRBD1 | TRBJ2-7 | . | TRBV9 | CASSPGQGAYEQYF | TGTGCCAGCTCACCGGGACAGGGGGCTTACGAGCAGTACTTC
. | TRBJ1-2 | . | TRBV9 | CASSPRPSGDYGYTF | TGTGCCAGCAGCCCCAGACCCTCAGGGGACTATGGCTACACCTTC
. | TRBJ2-7 | . | TRBV5-5 | CASSLSEGFYEQYF | TGTGCCAGCAGCCTCTCGGAGGGGTTCTACGAGCAGTACTTC
TRBD2 | TRBJ2-4 | few | TRBV10-1 | CASSVAGGYIQYF | TGCGCCAGCTCAGTAGCGGGAGGATACATTCAGTACTTC
TRBD1 | TRBJ2-7 | few | TRBV27 | CASRTGVSEQYF | TGTGCCAGCAGAACAGGGGTTAGCGAGCAGTACTTC
TRBD1 | TRBJ2-6 | . | TRBV9 | CASSTHRDRGSGANVLTF | TGTGCCAGCAGCACACACCGGGACAGGGGCTCTGGGGCCAACGTCCTGACTTTC
. | TRBJ2-6 | . | TRBV12-2 | CASRPGGGNSGANVLTF | TGTGCAAGTCGCCCCGGGGGGGGCAACTCTGGGGCCAACGTCCTGACTTTC
TRBD1 | TRBJ1-5 | . | TRBV29-1 | CSVGTGWSNQPQHF | TGCAGCGTTGGGACAGGATGGAGCAATCAGCCCCAGCATTTT
. | TRBJ2-7 | . | TRBV28 | CASSLFRYEQYF | TGTGCCAGCAGTTTATTCCGTTACGAGCAGTACTTC
. | TRBJ2-5 | . | TRBV5-1 | CASSLGTVQETQYF | TGCGCCAGCAGCTTGGGGACAGTCCAAGAGACCCAGTACTTC
. | TRBJ1-2 | . | TRBV28 | CASSSSNYGYTF | TGTGCCAGCAGTAGCTCCAACTATGGCTACACCTTC
TRBD2 | TRBJ2-7 | . | TRBV15 | CATSSGGSGEQYF | TGTGCCACCAGCAGCGGGGGGTCTGGGGAGCAGTACTTC
. | TRBJ2-1 | . | TRBV7-2 | CASSYQVTVDNEQFF | TGTGCCAGCAGTTACCAGGTCACTGTAGACAATGAGCAGTTCTTC
TRBD1 | TRBJ2-7 | . | TRBV28 | CASTARGSSYEQYF | TGTGCCAGCACCGCCAGGGGGAGCTCCTACGAGCAGTACTTC
. | TRBJ1-1 | . | TRBV21-1 | CASSNYRGGTEAFF | TGTGCCAGCAGCAATTACAGGGGTGGCACTGAAGCTTTCTTT
TRBD1 | TRBJ1-5 | . | TRBV9 | CASSAGTGRNQPQHF | TGTGCCAGCAGCGCCGGGACAGGCAGAAATCAGCCCCAGCATTTT
TRBD1 | TRBJ1-6 | . | TRBV7-2 | CASSPGTGGSSPLHF | TGTGCCAGCAGCCCCGGGACAGGTGGGAGTTCACCCCTCCACTTT
. | TRBJ2-7 | . | TRBV3-1/TRBV3-2 | CASSQEWITGASYEQYF | TGTGCCAGCAGCCAAGAGTGGATAACAGGAGCCTCCTACGAGCAGTACTTC